Listed here are 15 T cell receptor beta chains from one sample, sequenced in a study of CD8 T cells in ankylosing spondylitis. TCRdb recomputed calls from the 5' RACE reads with MiXCR, one row per CDR3 protein. The sample holds some 220,000 distinct CDR3 sequences, under 12% seen once. Input material: blood, either unsorted or a sorted T cell fraction (not recorded which). The receptors derive from a male donor with ankylosing spondylitis or in good health (not recorded which).

This clonotype showed up many times. The chain uses TRBV3-1 and TRBJ2-7; 15 bases fit TRBD2. Germline loops: CDR1 LGHDT, CDR2 YNNKEL (reference sequence). The CDR3 length is 14 residues. With V trimmed by 4 bases and J by 6 bases, 1 base remained unmatched. The CDR3 coding sequence is TGTGCCAGCAGCCCGGGACTAGCGGGAGGCGAGCAGTACTTC. It translates to CASSPGLAGGEQYF.

This clonotype showed up many times. The chain employs TRBV12-3 or TRBV12-4 and TRBJ2-1; D remains ambiguous. Trimming cost V 5 bases and J 3 bases, with 5 bases left between them. This CDR3 has 12 amino acids. Here the CDR3 DNA reads TGTGCCAGCAGTCCCCGCTACAATGAGCAGTTCTTC. This encodes CASSPRYNEQFF.

This clonotype was seen many times. The chain couples TRBV10-3 to TRBJ2-1, with a possible D match to TRBD1 (6 bases). Trimming shortened V by 11 bases and J by 10 bases, and 18 bases separated the two germline ends. CDR3 length: 12 residues. Looked up from germline, CDR1 is ENHRY and CDR2 is SYGVKD. The CDR3 loop is CAATSGVGEQFF. The DNA of the CDR3 is TGTGCCGCAACCTCAGGGGTGGGCGAGCAGTTCTTC.

Only a few counts were recorded for this clonotype. The chain carries TRBV10-3 and TRBJ2-3; D is unresolved. CDR1 is ENHRY and CDR2 is SYGVKD in the germline V gene. The germline V and J ends were trimmed by 0 bases and 4 bases, with 14 bases remaining between them. The length of the CDR3 is 16 residues. Here the CDR3 reads CAISESSSRGADTQYF. DNA of the CDR3: TGTGCCATCAGTGAGTCGTCATCCCGAGGCGCAGATACGCAGTATTTT.

This clonotype was counted many times. V is TRBV30 and J is TRBJ2-7; D unclear. The CDR3 is 13 amino acids. V lost 4 bases to trimming and J lost 2 bases, with 12 bases between them. Looked up from germline, CDR1 is GTSNPN and CDR2 is SVGIG (reference sequence). CDR3 DNA sequence: TGTGCCTGGATTAAACCACTTACCTACGAGCAGTACTTC. Translated, it gives CAWIKPLTYEQYF. The full variable domain, its missing parts supplied by reference TRBV30 and TRBJ2-7, is SQTIHQWPATLVQPVGSPLSLECTVEGTSNPNLYWYRQAAGRGLQLLFYSVGIGQISSEVPQNLSASRPQDRQFILSSKKLLLSDSGFYLCAWIKPLTYEQYFGPGTRLTVT.

In this sample, this clonotype turned up once. The J gene is TRBJ2-1, the V gene TRBV10-3; 10 bases are a match to TRBD2. This CDR3 region has 13 residues. Germline V gene sequence: CDR1 ENHRY, CDR2 SYGVKD. With V trimmed by 4 bases and J by 13 bases, 7 bases remained unmatched. CDR3 loop: CAISGTSGVDQFF. The CDR3, as DNA: TGTGCCATCAGTGGGACTAGCGGAGTAGACCAGTTCTTC.

Ten or more counts support this clonotype. This chain uses TRBV9 with TRBJ2-3, with D possibly being TRBD2 (6 bases). V lost 0 bases, J lost 2 bases, and 10 bases lay in between. The CDR3 spans 15 residues. Per germline, CDR1 SGDLS and CDR2 YYNGEE. The CDR3 spells CASSVGVAVTDTQYF. In nucleotides, the CDR3 is TGTGCCAGCAGCGTAGGCGTAGCGGTCACAGATACGCAGTATTTT.

This clonotype has more than one count but fewer than ten. V is TRBV30 and J is TRBJ1-5, with D maybe TRBD1 (6 bases). CDR1 GTSNPN and CDR2 SVGIG come from the germline V gene (reference sequence). V dropped 1 base and J dropped 5 bases, with 9 bases sitting between them. The CDR3 covers 13 residues. Here the CDR3 DNA reads TGTGCCTGGAGTGGGACAGAGGATCAGCCCCAGCATTTT. Protein sequence: CAWSGTEDQPQHF.

The CDR3 DNA sequence: TGTGCCAGCAGTCTCGGTTCACCCCTCCACTTT. Its protein is CASSLGSPLHF. The chain has TRBV6-6 and TRBJ1-6; D not certain. The CDR3 sequence is 11 residues long. CDR1 and CDR2 (germline): MNHNY, SVGAGI (reference sequence). Trimming stripped 5 bases from V and 9 bases from J, with 5 bases between.

This clonotype came up a few times. The chain links TRBV7-9 to TRBJ1-5; no reliable D call. The germline V gene encodes CDR1 SEHNR and CDR2 FQNEAQ (reference sequence). CDR3 length equals 13 residues. Trimming left V 7 bases short and J 0 bases short, with 7 bases between. The DNA of the CDR3 is TGTGCCAGCACCCTCAATAGCAATCAGCCCCAGCATTTT. It specifies CASTLNSNQPQHF.

This clonotype was seen ten or more times. The CDR3 sequence is CASSFRDGGQETQYF. The CDR3 DNA reads TGTGCCAGCAGCTTTAGGGATGGGGGGCAAGAGACCCAGTACTTC. This sequence joins TRBV7-9 and TRBJ2-5; D perhaps matches TRBD2 (6 bases). V lost 3 bases and J 2 bases, leaving 13 bases between the germline ends. The V gene's germline CDR1 is SEHNR and CDR2 FQNEAQ (reference sequence). CDR3 length equals 15 residues.

This clonotype was counted ten times or more. The chain has TRBV12-3 or TRBV12-4 and TRBJ2-2, with D perhaps given as TRBD1 or TRBD2 (5 bases each). CDR3 size: 13 residues. V gave up 7 bases and J gave up 7 bases, with 13 bases separating them. The CDR3: CASTPGLGGELFF. The DNA for the CDR3 is TGTGCCAGCACCCCGGGGCTGGGCGGGGAGCTGTTTTTT.

V is TRBV6-1 and J is TRBJ1-5; a weak D match, TRBD1 (5 bases). This CDR3 spans 12 amino acids. Trimming shortened V by 6 bases and J by 5 bases, and 8 bases separated the two germline ends. CDR1 and CDR2 (germline): MNHNS, SASEGT. The CDR3 region is CASRLGDQPQHF. DNA for the CDR3: TGTGCCAGCAGGTTGGGGGATCAGCCCCAGCATTTT.

This clonotype has at least ten counts. The genes are TRBV20-1 and TRBJ1-6; D uncertain. CDR1 is DFQATT and CDR2 is SNEGSKA in the germline V gene (reference sequence). V was cut by 1 base and J by 7 bases, with 8 bases left in between. The CDR3 has 13 amino acids. The CDR3 loop reads CSARGTANSPLHF. The CDR3 coding sequence is TGCAGTGCTAGAGGCACGGCGAATTCACCCCTCCACTTT.

This clonotype was seen many times. CDR3 region: CASSQGSGMNTEAFF. Here the CDR3 DNA reads TGTGCCAGCAGCCAAGGTTCAGGCATGAACACTGAAGCTTTCTTT. V is TRBV3-1 and J is TRBJ1-1; no clear D. The V end was cut by 1 base, the J end by 0 bases, with 9 bases between. The CDR3 is 15 amino acids. Germline V lookup: CDR1 LGHDT, CDR2 YNNKEL (reference sequence).